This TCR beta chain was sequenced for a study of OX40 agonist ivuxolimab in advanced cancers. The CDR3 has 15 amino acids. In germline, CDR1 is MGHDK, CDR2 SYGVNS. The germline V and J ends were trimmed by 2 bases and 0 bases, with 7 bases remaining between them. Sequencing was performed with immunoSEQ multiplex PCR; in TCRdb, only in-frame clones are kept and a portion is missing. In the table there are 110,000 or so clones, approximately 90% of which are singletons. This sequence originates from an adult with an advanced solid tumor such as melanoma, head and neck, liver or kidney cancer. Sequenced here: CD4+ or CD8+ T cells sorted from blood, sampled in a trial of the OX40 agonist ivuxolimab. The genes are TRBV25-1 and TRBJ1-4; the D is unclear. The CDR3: CASSEGTATNEKLFF. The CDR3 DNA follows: TGTGCCAGCAGTGAAGGAACAGCAACTAATGAAAAACTGTTTTTT.